This TCR beta chain comes out of a study of cytomegalovirus exposure and HLA in healthy donors. Regarding this clone: Its target is not known.

General study results and limits: Most TCR beta V segments were productive about 87% or about 30% of the time in an earlier analysis.

A multiplex PCR was run with 60 Vbeta primers and 13 Jbeta primers. Generated by immunoSEQ multiplex PCR, the TCRdb table keeps only in-frame clones and is missing some. This sample has over 100,000 clones; over 75% occur once, and the top ten carry less than 2.5%. This CDR3 contains 16 residues. V shed 1 base and J 7 bases; nucleotides not matched to a gene: 7. Germline V gene sequence: CDR1 MNHEY, CDR2 SVGAGI. Sequencing was carried out using PBMCs. This chain links TRBV6-5 with TRBJ2-2, with 9 nucleotides matching TRBD2. The TCR comes from a man under 40 in good health and CMV-seronegative. CDR3 loop: CASSYWRGGAVGELFF. As DNA, the CDR3 is TGTGCCAGCAGTTACTGGCGCGGGGGGGCCGTCGGGGAGCTGTTTTTT.